These 16 T cell receptor beta chains originate from one sample sequenced in a study of blood T cell repertoires in COVID-19. Only in-frame clones appear in the TCRdb table, and some are missing; sequencing was by immunoSEQ multiplex PCR. In the table there are some 99,000 clones, 80% of which are singletons. Sequencing was performed on peripheral blood. All receptors come from a human donor in a cohort sampled during active or convalescent COVID-19.

This clone was found once. The chain couples TRBV11-2 to TRBJ1-5; the D gene is possibly TRBD1 (6 bases). The V and J ends lost 1 base and 5 bases respectively, with 12 bases between them. The CDR3 loop spans 15 amino acids. Germline V gives CDR1 SGHAT, CDR2 FQNNGV. CDR3 loop: CASSLGTGWDQPQHF. The CDR3 coding sequence is TGTGCCAGCAGCTTAGGAACAGGGTGGGATCAGCCCCAGCATTTT. Full variable domain (rest looked up from reference TRBV11-2 and TRBJ1-5): EAGVAQSPRYKIIEKRQSVAFWCNPISGHATLYWYQQILGQGPKLLIQFQNNGVVDDSQLPKDRFSAERLKGVDSTLKIQPAKLEDSAVYLCASSLGTGWDQPQHFGDGTRLSIL.

The J gene is TRBJ2-5, the V gene TRBV7-9, with 7 positions matching TRBD1. Germline CDR1 SEHNR, CDR2 FQNEAQ (reference sequence). The CDR3 has 15 residues. After removal of 2 bases from V and 4 bases from J, the junction contained 7 bases not matched to a gene. DNA of the CDR3: TGTGCCAGCAGCTTAACCCGGGACAGCCTAGAGACCCAGTACTTC. It specifies CASSLTRDSLETQYF.

The chain recombines TRBV11-2 with TRBJ1-3; D not resolved. The CDR3 sequence is 14 residues long. CDR1 and CDR2 from the germline V gene are SGHAT and FQNNGV. Trimming removed 1 base at V and 3 bases at J, with 7 bases between. The CDR3 DNA follows: TGTGCCAGCAGCTTAGCAGGTCTTGGAAACACCATATATTTT. It codes for CASSLAGLGNTIYF.

This chain links TRBV27 with TRBJ2-7; 7 nucleotides line up with TRBD2. The CDR3 loop spans 14 amino acids. Germline V gene sequence: CDR1 MNHEY, CDR2 SMNVEV (reference sequence). Unmatched junction bases numbered 8, after V lost 3 bases and J lost 6 bases. CDR3 amino acids: CASSFRDYQAEQYF. The CDR3 DNA is TGTGCCAGCAGTTTCCGGGACTACCAGGCCGAGCAGTACTTC.

The chain recombines TRBV19 with TRBJ2-1; TRBD2 agrees at 7 bases. The CDR3 has 14 residues. Germline V CDR1 and CDR2: LNHDA, SQIVND (reference sequence). Trimming cost V 5 bases and J 4 bases; bases outside gene matches: 5. The chain's CDR3 is CASSRLAVYNEQFF. In DNA, the CDR3 is TGTGCCAGTAGTCGGCTAGCGGTTTACAATGAGCAGTTCTTC.

The chain couples TRBV6-2 or TRBV6-3 to TRBJ2-5; perhaps TRBD2 as D (6 bases). Germline lookup yields CDR1 MNHEY and CDR2 SVGEGT. This CDR3 has 15 amino acids. V was trimmed by 0 bases and J by 2 bases, leaving 10 bases between them. The CDR3 DNA sequence: TGTGCCAGCAGTTACTCCGGCGGGGTACAAGAGACCCAGTACTTC. It translates to CASSYSGGVQETQYF.

The J gene is TRBJ1-2, the V gene TRBV7-2, with D possibly matching TRBD1 (5 bases). V was pared by 5 bases and J by 4 bases, with 14 bases between. The CDR3 extends over 14 amino acids. The germline V gene has CDR1 SGHTA and CDR2 FQGNSA. In DNA, the CDR3 is TGTGCCAGCAGCCTCAGGGTTTCTGGCTATGGCTACACCTTC. It is translated as CASSLRVSGYGYTF.

The chain recombines TRBV6-5 with TRBJ2-5, with D maybe TRBD2 (7 bases). Trimming cost V 2 bases and J 5 bases, with 15 bases left between them. Germline assignment: CDR1 MNHEY and CDR2 SVGAGI. This CDR3 comprises 15 residues. CDR3 coding DNA: TGTGCCAGCAGTTACAGGGGGGGATCCGTGGAGACCCAGTACTTC. The encoded protein is CASSYRGGSVETQYF.

The chain employs TRBV9 and TRBJ1-2; TRBD1 might be the D (5 bases). Germline V gene lookup returns CDR1 SGDLS and CDR2 YYNGEE. Trimming pared 0 bases from V and 2 bases from J, leaving 14 bases between. The CDR3 loop spans 16 amino acids. CDR3: CASSVAPPEGNYGYTF. In nucleotides, the CDR3 is TGTGCCAGCAGCGTAGCCCCGCCGGAGGGGAACTATGGCTACACCTTC.

V and J are TRBV6-2 or TRBV6-3 and TRBJ1-5, with 7 positions matching TRBD1. The CDR3 has 16 residues. The ends lost 2 bases at V and 0 bases at J; junction bases unmatched: 4. Per germline, CDR1 MNHEY and CDR2 SVGEGT. CDR3 in DNA: TGTGCCAGCAGTTACCGGGACAGTTATAGCAATCAGCCCCAGCATTTT. This gives the protein CASSYRDSYSNQPQHF.

The V call is TRBV2, the J call TRBJ1-2; D is uncertain. With 1 base removed from V and 3 bases from J, the gap between germline ends came to 12 bases. CDR3 length: 15 residues. CDR1 and CDR2 (germline): SNHLY, FYNNEI. The CDR3 loop is CASSEGATADYGYTF. Here the CDR3 DNA reads TGTGCCAGCAGTGAAGGGGCGACCGCAGACTATGGCTACACCTTC.

This clone was seen once. The V gene is TRBV6-5, the J gene TRBJ1-5, with D perhaps TRBD1 (6 bases). Trimming removed 5 bases from V and 0 bases from J, with 8 bases in between. The CDR3 is made up of 14 amino acids. Germline loops: CDR1 MNHEY, CDR2 SVGAGI. In DNA form, the CDR3 reads TGTGCCAGCAGTCAGGGGTTTAGCAATCAGCCCCAGCATTTT. It yields the protein CASSQGFSNQPQHF.

This clone was counted only a few times. This chain joins TRBV5-4 and TRBJ2-5; TRBD1 matches 7 bases. Germline CDR1 reads SGHNT; CDR2 reads YYREEE (reference sequence). The J segment lost 3 bases and the V segment lost 4 bases, leaving 6 bases of the junction unmatched. The CDR3 is 14 residues long. CDR3 coding DNA: TGTGCCAGCAGCCGGAGGACAGGAAAAGAGACCCAGTACTTC. This translates into CASSRRTGKETQYF.

In its sample, this clone ranks as large. The rearrangement joins TRBV7-9 to TRBJ2-1; 12 bases align to TRBD1. V was pared by 5 bases and J by 9 bases, with 8 bases of the junction left unmatched. The CDR3 extends over 15 amino acids. CDR1 SEHNR and CDR2 FQNEAQ come from the germline V gene (reference sequence). CDR3 sequence reads: CASSRDRGRRGEQFF. Here the CDR3 DNA reads TGTGCCAGCAGCCGGGACAGGGGGCGTAGAGGTGAGCAGTTCTTC.

The chain recombines TRBV7-2 with TRBJ2-7, with D possibly TRBD1 on 6 matching bases. Between the trimmed V and J ends, which lost 3 bases and 2 bases, there was a span of 14 bases. Germline assignment: CDR1 SGHTA and CDR2 FQGNSA. The CDR3 sequence is 15 residues long. CDR3 residues: CASSFLTGPTYEQYF. The DNA for the CDR3 is TGTGCCAGCAGCTTTCTGACAGGTCCTACCTACGAGCAGTACTTC.

The CDR3 bases are TGTGCCAGCAGCCAAGGGTCAGGGGGCGAGAATTCACCCCTCCACTTT. It encodes CASSQGSGGENSPLHF. V gene TRBV3-1 (or the pseudogene TRBV3-2) combines with J gene TRBJ1-6; 8 bases map to TRBD1. The germline gives CDR1 LGHDT, CDR2 YNNKEL (reference sequence). The CDR3 length is 16 residues. V was clipped by 1 base and J by 7 bases; unmatched bases: 6.